Below, 16 T cell receptor beta chains from the same sample are listed, as sequenced in a study of metastatic and nonmetastatic thyroid tumors. Through MiXCR, TCRdb re-clonotyped the PCR reads. This sample has over 20,000 clones, with about 24% found just once. None of the patients had undergone any treatment ahead of thyroid surgery. The sample comprised tumor tissue. The source of these receptors is a male donor with papillary thyroid cancer or a benign thyroid nodule (not recorded which). Some clones in this sample may be carry-over from other donors' samples.

This clone was counted ten times or more. The chain uses TRBV28 and TRBJ2-7; D perhaps matches TRBD1 (7 bases). CDR3 length: 12 residues. V gave up 5 bases and J gave up 6 bases, with 11 bases separating them. Germline CDR1 and CDR2: MDHEN and SYDVKM. CDR3 sequence (DNA): TGTGCCAGCAGTCCAGGGGGACTCGAGCAGTACTTC. This codes for CASSPGGLEQYF.

J is TRBJ1-2 and V is TRBV6-1; 10 bases match TRBD1. After removal of 7 bases from V and 3 bases from J, the junction contained 5 bases not matched to a gene. CDR1 is MNHNS and CDR2 is SASEGT in the germline V gene. This CDR3 is built from 14 residues. DNA for the CDR3: TGTGCCAGCACCGAAGGGACAGGGGACTATGGCTACACCTTC. Protein: CASTEGTGDYGYTF.

On this clone: This clone may be a read error of a much larger clone one base away. Lacking the conserved final phenylalanine or tryptophan, this CDR3 likely reflects a read error. The J gene is TRBJ1-1, the V gene TRBV3-1, with 7 bases that match TRBD1. Germline V gene lookup returns CDR1 LGHDT and CDR2 YNNKEL (reference sequence). CDR3 length: 14 residues. Trimming took 0 bases from V and 4 from J; bases not matched to a gene: 2. CDR3 DNA: TGTGCCAGCAGCCAAGACAGGGGGTTCACTGAAGCTTTCCTT. Protein product: CASSQDRGFTEAFL.

Of note for this clone: Without the conserved terminal phenylalanine or tryptophan, this CDR3 likely stems from a read error. This sequence joins TRBV14 and TRBJ2-1; no clear D gene. Germline CDR1 and CDR2: SGHDN and FVKESK. Between the trimmed V and J ends, which lost 6 bases and 3 bases, there was a span of 9 bases. The CDR3 is made up of 13 amino acids. CDR3 in amino acids: CASRDRIYNEQFS. CDR3 nucleotide sequence: TGTGCCAGCAGAGATCGGATCTACAATGAGCAGTTCTCC.

Ten or more counts support this clone. The CDR3 DNA reads as TGTGCCAGCGCGGACTACAACACCGGGGAGCTGTTTTTT. Translating gives CASADYNTGELFF. The chain carries TRBV27 and TRBJ2-2; D perhaps matches TRBD2 (6 bases). Germline V lookup: CDR1 MNHEY, CDR2 SMNVEV (reference sequence). V shed 8 bases and J shed 2 bases, with 9 bases lying between them. The CDR3 totals 13 residues.

The chain has TRBV28 and TRBJ1-2, with D uncertain. V gave up 6 bases and J gave up 5 bases, with 13 bases separating them. Germline V CDR1 and CDR2: MDHEN, SYDVKM. This CDR3 contains 13 residues. The CDR3 reads CASRLHSRYGYTF. The CDR3, as DNA: TGTGCCAGCAGGCTGCACAGTAGGTATGGCTACACCTTC.

This clone showed up many times. This may be a read error: a much more frequent sequence differs by one nucleotide. Other DNA sequences in this specimen translate into the identical CDR3. CDR3 coding DNA: TGTGCCAGCAGCTCTTGGGACAGAACCTACGAGCAGTACTTC. This translates into CASSSWDRTYEQYF. This chain uses TRBV28 with TRBJ2-7; 7 bases are shared with TRBD1. Unmatched junction bases numbered 7, after V lost 6 bases and J lost 2 bases. CDR3 length equals 14 residues. Germline lookup yields CDR1 MDHEN and CDR2 SYDVKM.

The chain couples TRBV7-8 to TRBJ2-7; TRBD1 aligns across 9 bases. Germline-derived CDR1 and CDR2 are SGHVS and FQNEAQ. V lost 5 bases, J lost 2 bases, and 13 bases stayed unmatched. This CDR3 spans 17 amino acids. CDR3 bases: TGTGCCAGCAGCGGATACCCGGACAGGGGCGAACCCTACGAGCAGTACTTC. The encoded protein is CASSGYPDRGEPYEQYF.

J is TRBJ1-2 and V is TRBV4-2; TRBD1 is a possible D gene (5 bases). From germline, CDR1 is LGHNA and CDR2 YNFKEQ. V gave up 0 bases and J gave up 1 base, with 15 bases separating them. This CDR3 has 17 amino acids. CDR3 nucleotides: TGTGCCAGCAGCCAAGAAGGGGAGGGGCCAAGTAACTATGGCTACACCTTC. It specifies CASSQEGEGPSNYGYTF.

This clone is labeled medium-sized. The sample contains more than one DNA sequence encoding this CDR3. The CDR3 spells CASSVGGSSYEQYF. In nucleotides, the CDR3 is TGTGCCAGCAGCGTAGGCGGGAGCAGCTACGAGCAGTACTTC. The chain has TRBV9 and TRBJ2-7; 7 bases line up with TRBD2. The CDR3 is 14 residues long. Germline CDR1 is SGDLS and CDR2 is YYNGEE. The V segment lost 0 bases and the J segment 3 bases; nucleotides outside the gene matches: 3.

This clone has a count of ten or more. CDR3 in DNA: TGTGCCAGTACCAAAGGGACATCGTATGAAAAACTGTTTTTT. This translates into CASTKGTSYEKLFF. The chain uses TRBV19 and TRBJ1-4, with TRBD1 as a possible D gene (6 bases). The CDR3 is made up of 14 amino acids. V shed 7 bases and J shed 6 bases, with 15 bases lying between them. Germline V gene data show CDR1 as LNHDA and CDR2 as SQIVND (reference sequence).

This clone was observed many times. This chain connects TRBV20-1 to TRBJ1-2; 12 bases align to TRBD1. Germline CDR1 and CDR2: DFQATT and SNEGSKA (reference sequence). J gave up 8 bases and V 3 bases, and 1 base lay outside the gene matches. The CDR3 loop spans 12 amino acids. Here the CDR3 DNA reads TGCAGTGCTAGCGGGACAGGGGGCGGCTACACCTTC. This sequence encodes CSASGTGGGYTF.

A word on this clone: At one boundary the junction diverges from the germline segment, which might be a read error. Distinct nucleotide sequences in the sample also encode this CDR3. The CDR3 region is CSARAPTGGGNQPQHF. CDR3 bases: TGCAGTGCTAGAGCCCCGACAGGGGGTGGCAATCAGCCTCAGCATTTT. The genes are TRBV20-1 and TRBJ1-5, with TRBD1 identical over 9 bases. From germline, CDR1 is DFQATT and CDR2 SNEGSKA (reference sequence). This CDR3 has 16 residues.

V and J are TRBV7-2 and TRBJ2-2, with D perhaps matching TRBD1 (5 bases). V was trimmed by 5 bases and J by 7 bases, leaving 8 bases between them. CDR3 length: 12 amino acids. The germline gives CDR1 SGHTA, CDR2 FQGNSA. The CDR3: CASSLDNGELFF. Here the CDR3 DNA reads TGTGCCAGCAGCCTGGACAACGGGGAGCTGTTTTTT.

This clone counts as medium-sized. The J gene is TRBJ1-4, the V gene TRBV13, with 7 bases fitting TRBD1. Trimming took 5 bases from V and 11 from J; bases not matched to a gene: 14. Germline values: CDR1 PRHDT, CDR2 FYEKMQ (reference sequence). This CDR3 comprises 15 residues. CDR3 protein: CASSGRDSQPGKLFF. The DNA of the CDR3 is TGTGCCAGCAGCGGGAGGGACAGCCAACCTGGGAAACTGTTTTTT.

The CDR3 here is CASSPPAGRERETQYF. CDR3 nucleotides: TGTGCCAGCTCACCACCTGCCGGGAGAGAGAGAGAGACCCAGTACTTC. The gene calls are TRBV18 and TRBJ2-5; perhaps TRBD2 as D (6 bases). The V gene's germline CDR1 is KGHSH and CDR2 LQKENI. CDR3 length: 16 amino acids. Trimming cost V 0 bases and J 4 bases, with 15 bases left between them.